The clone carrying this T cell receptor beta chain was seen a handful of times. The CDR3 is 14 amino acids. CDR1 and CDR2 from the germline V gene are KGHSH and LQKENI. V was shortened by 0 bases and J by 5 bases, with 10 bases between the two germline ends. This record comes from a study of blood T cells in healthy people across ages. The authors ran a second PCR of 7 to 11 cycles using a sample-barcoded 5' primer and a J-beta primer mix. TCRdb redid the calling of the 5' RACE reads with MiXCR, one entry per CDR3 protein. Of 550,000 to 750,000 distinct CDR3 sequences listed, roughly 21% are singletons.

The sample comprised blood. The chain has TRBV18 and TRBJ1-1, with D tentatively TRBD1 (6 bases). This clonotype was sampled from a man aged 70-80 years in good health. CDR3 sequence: CASSPPGGGTEAFF. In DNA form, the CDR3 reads TGTGCCAGCTCACCACCAGGAGGGGGGACTGAAGCTTTCTTT. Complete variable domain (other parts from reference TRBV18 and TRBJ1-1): NAGVMQNPRHLVRRRGQEARLRCSPMKGHSHVYWYRQLPEEGLKFMVYLQKENIIDESGMPKERFSAEFPKEGPSILRIQQVVRGDSAAYFCASSPPGGGTEAFFGQGTRLTVV.